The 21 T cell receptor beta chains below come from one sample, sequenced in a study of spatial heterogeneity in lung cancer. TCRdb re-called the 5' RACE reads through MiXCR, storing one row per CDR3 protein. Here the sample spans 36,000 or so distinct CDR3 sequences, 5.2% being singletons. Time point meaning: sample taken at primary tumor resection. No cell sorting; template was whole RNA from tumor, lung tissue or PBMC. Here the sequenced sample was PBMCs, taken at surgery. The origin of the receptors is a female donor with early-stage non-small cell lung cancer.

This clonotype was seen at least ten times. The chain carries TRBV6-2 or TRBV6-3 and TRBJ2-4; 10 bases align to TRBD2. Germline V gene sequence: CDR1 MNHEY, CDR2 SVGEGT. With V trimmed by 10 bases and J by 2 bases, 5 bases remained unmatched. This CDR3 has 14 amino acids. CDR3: CATVAGGSKNIQYF. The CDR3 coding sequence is TGTGCCACGGTAGCGGGAGGTTCCAAAAACATTCAGTACTTC.

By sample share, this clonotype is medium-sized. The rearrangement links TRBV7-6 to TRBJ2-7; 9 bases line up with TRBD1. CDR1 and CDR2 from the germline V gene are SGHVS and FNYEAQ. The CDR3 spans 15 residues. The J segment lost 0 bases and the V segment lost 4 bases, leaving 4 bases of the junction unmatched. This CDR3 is CASSSGQGTSYEQYF. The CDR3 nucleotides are TGTGCCAGCAGCTCAGGACAGGGGACCTCCTACGAGCAGTACTTC.

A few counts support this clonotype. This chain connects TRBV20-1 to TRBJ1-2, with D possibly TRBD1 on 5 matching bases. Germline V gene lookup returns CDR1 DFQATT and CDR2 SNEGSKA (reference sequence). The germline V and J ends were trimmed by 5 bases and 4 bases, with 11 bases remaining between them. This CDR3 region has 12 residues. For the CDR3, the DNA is TGCAGTGCTCCCCAGGGTGGCTATGGCTACACCTTC. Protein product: CSAPQGGYGYTF.

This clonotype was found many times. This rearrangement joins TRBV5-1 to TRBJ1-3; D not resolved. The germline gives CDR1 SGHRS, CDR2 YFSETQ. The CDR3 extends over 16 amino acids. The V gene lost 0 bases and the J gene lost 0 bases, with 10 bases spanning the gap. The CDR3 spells CASSLAGSFSGNTIYF. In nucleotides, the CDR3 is TGCGCCAGCAGCTTGGCTGGGAGTTTCTCTGGAAACACCATATATTTT.

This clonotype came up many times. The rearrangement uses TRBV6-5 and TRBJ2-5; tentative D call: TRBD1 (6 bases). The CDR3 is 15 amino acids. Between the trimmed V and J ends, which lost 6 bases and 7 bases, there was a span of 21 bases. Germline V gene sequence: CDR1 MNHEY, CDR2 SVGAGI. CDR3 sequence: CASSAGTSRSGTQYF. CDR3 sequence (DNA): TGTGCCAGCAGCGCAGGGACATCACGGTCCGGGACCCAGTACTTC.

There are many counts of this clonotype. The CDR3 here is CAGGSWGYTF. CDR3 sequence (DNA): TGTGCCGGAGGGTCTTGGGGCTACACCTTC. The chain recombines TRBV2 with TRBJ1-2; D not resolved. With 11 bases removed from V and 8 bases from J, the gap between germline ends came to 12 bases. This CDR3 has 10 amino acids. CDR1 and CDR2 (germline): SNHLY, FYNNEI.

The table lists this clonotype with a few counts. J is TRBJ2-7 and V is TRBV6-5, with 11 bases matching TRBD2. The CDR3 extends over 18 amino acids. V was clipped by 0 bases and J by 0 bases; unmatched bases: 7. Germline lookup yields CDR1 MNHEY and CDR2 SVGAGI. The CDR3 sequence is CASSYSISTSGTSYEQYF. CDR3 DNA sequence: TGTGCCAGCAGTTACTCGATCTCGACTAGCGGGACCTCCTACGAGCAGTACTTC.

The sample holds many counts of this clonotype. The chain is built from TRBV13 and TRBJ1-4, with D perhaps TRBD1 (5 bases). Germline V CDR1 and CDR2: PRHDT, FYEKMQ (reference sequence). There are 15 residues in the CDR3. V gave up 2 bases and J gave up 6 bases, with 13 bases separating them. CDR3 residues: CASSLLGRGDEKLFF. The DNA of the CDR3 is TGTGCCAGCAGCTTACTGGGACGAGGGGATGAAAAACTGTTTTTT.

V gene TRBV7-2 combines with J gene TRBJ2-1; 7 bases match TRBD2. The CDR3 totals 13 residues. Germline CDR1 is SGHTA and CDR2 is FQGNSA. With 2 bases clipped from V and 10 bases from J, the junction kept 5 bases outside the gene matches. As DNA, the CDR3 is TGTGCCAGCAGCTTAAGGGCGGGAGTCGAGCAGTTCTTC. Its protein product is CASSLRAGVEQFF.

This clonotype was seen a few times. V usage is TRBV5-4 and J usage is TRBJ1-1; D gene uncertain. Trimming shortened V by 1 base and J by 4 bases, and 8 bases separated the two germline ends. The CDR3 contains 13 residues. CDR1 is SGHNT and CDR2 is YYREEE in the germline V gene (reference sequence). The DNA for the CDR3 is TGTGCCAGCAGCTTGAGAAGAGGCACTGAAGCTTTCTTT. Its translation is CASSLRRGTEAFF.

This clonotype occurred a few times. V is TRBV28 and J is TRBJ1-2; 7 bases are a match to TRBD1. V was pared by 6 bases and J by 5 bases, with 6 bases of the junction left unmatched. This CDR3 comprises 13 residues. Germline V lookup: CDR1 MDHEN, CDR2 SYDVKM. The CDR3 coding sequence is TGTGCCAGCAGGCAGACAGGGAATTATGGCTACACCTTC. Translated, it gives CASRQTGNYGYTF.

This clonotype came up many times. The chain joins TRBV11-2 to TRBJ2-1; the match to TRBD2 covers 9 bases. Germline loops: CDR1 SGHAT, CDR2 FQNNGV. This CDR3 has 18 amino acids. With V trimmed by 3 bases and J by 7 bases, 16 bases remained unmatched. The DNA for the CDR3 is TGTGCCAGCAGCTTCGGAACTAGCGGGCGGAGGTTGGGTAATGAGCAGTTCTTC. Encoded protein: CASSFGTSGRRLGNEQFF.

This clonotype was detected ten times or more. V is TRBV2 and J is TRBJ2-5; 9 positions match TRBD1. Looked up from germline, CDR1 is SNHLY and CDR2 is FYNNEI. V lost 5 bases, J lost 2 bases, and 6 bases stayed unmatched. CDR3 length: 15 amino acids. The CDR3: CASSQDGTGQETQYF. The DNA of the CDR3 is TGTGCCAGCAGTCAAGATGGGACAGGGCAAGAGACCCAGTACTTC.

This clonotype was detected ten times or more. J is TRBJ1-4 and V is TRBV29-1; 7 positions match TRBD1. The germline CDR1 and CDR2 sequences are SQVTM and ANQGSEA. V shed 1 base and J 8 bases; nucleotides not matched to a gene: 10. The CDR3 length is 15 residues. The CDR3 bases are TGCAGCGTTGAAGTCCTACAGGGGATTGGAGAAAAACTGTTTTTT. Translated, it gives CSVEVLQGIGEKLFF. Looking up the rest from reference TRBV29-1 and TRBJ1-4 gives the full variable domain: SAVISQKPSRDICQRGTSLTIQCQVDSQVTMMFWYRQQPGQSLTLIATANQGSEATYESGFVIDKFPISRPNLTFSTLTVSNMSPEDSSIYLCSVEVLQGIGEKLFFGSGTQLSVL.

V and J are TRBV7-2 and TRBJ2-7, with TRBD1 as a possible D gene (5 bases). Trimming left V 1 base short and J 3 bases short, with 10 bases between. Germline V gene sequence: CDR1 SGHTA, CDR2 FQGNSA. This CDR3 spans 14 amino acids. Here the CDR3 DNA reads TGTGCCAGCAGCTTAGGGGGCAACAACTACGAGCAGTACTTC. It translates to CASSLGGNNYEQYF.

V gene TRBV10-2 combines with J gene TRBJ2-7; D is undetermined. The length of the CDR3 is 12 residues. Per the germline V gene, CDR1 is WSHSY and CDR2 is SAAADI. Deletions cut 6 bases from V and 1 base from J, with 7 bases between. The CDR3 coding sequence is TGCGCCAGCAGCACAGCTTCCTACGAGCAGTACTTC. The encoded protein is CASSTASYEQYF.

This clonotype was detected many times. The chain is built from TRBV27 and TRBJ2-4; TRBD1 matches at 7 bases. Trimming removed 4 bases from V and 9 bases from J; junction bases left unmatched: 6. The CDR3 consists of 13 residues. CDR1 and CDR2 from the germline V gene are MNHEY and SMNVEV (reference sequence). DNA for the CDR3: TGTGCCAGCAGTTACACCAACAGGGGCATTCAGTACTTC. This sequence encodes CASSYTNRGIQYF.

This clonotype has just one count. The CDR3 loop is CASSLPQRRLGAYEQYF. CDR3 nucleotide sequence: TGTGCCAGCAGTTTACCCCAGAGGAGGTTGGGGGCCTACGAGCAGTACTTC. The V gene is TRBV27, the J gene TRBJ2-7; either TRBD1 or TRBD2 may fit D (5 bases each). The CDR3 is 17 amino acids. Germline CDR1 MNHEY, CDR2 SMNVEV (reference sequence). The V end lost 2 bases, the J end lost 2 bases, and 19 bases lay between the germline ends.

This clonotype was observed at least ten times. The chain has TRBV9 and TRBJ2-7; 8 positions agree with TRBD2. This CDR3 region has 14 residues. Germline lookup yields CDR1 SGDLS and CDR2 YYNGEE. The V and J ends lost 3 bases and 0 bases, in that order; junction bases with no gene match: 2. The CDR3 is CASSESGSSYEQYF. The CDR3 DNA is TGTGCCAGCAGCGAAAGCGGGAGCTCCTACGAGCAGTACTTC.

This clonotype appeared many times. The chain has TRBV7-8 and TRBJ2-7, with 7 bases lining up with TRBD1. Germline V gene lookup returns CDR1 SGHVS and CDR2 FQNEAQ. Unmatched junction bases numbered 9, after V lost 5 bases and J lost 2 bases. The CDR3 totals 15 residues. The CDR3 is CASSRRQGPPYEQYF. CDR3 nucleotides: TGTGCCAGCAGCAGACGACAGGGACCCCCCTACGAGCAGTACTTC.

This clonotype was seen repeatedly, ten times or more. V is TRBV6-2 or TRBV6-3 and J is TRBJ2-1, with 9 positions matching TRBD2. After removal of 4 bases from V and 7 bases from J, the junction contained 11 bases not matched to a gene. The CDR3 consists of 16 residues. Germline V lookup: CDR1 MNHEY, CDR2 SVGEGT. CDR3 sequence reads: CASSFFAGGEENEQFF. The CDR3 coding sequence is TGTGCCAGCAGTTTTTTCGCGGGAGGGGAGGAGAATGAGCAGTTCTTC.